A single sample is the source of the 4 T cell receptor beta chains below, sequenced in a study of T cells in Graves' hyperthyroidism and ophthalmopathy. It was RNA transcripts that yielded the amplified TCR beta CDR3 regions. During a first-round RT-PCR of the TCR CDR3, the HTBI primer set was used. MiXCR was run by TCRdb on the multiplex PCR reads, yielding one entry per CDR3 protein. The repertoire holds 300,000 to 450,000 distinct CDR3 sequences, with 20% to 25% as singletons. Specimen: blood. Every receptor here comes from a man aged 45-65 years with Graves' hyperthyroidism.

The genes are TRBV3-1 and TRBJ1-3; D is uncertain. CDR1 and CDR2 (germline): LGHDT, YNNKEL (reference sequence). The V and J ends lost 0 bases and 3 bases respectively, with 6 bases between them. The CDR3 consists of 14 residues. CDR3 protein: CASSQDLSGNTIYF. The CDR3, as DNA: TGTGCCAGCAGCCAAGATCTAAGTGGAAACACCATATATTTT.

This clonotype was seen more than once but under ten times. The V call is TRBV12-3 or TRBV12-4, the J call TRBJ2-7, with 9 bases matching TRBD1. The CDR3 is 14 residues long. The junction had 7 bases not matched to a gene; V was cut back by 5 bases and J by 5 bases. CDR3 sequence (DNA): TGTGCCAGCAGTGATGTACAGGGGGCGGACGAGCAGTACTTC. Translation gives CASSDVQGADEQYF.

This rearrangement joins TRBV3-1 to TRBJ2-1, with D possibly matching TRBD2 (5 bases). The ends were cut back, 1 base at V and 8 bases at J, with 12 bases in the middle. CDR1 and CDR2 from the germline V gene are LGHDT and YNNKEL (reference sequence). This CDR3 has 14 amino acids. The CDR3 sequence: CASSQGSGFDEQFF. The CDR3 coding sequence is TGTGCCAGCAGCCAAGGGTCGGGGTTTGATGAGCAGTTCTTC.

The chain employs TRBV13 and TRBJ2-1; 7 nucleotides match TRBD2. Germline CDR1 is PRHDT and CDR2 is FYEKMQ (reference sequence). The CDR3 spans 15 residues. After removal of 2 bases from V and 3 bases from J, the junction contained 4 bases not matched to a gene. The CDR3 DNA reads TGTGCCAGCAGCTTAATAGCGGGCCTCTACAATGAGCAGTTCTTC. It encodes CASSLIAGLYNEQFF.